This TCR beta chain is from a study of blood T cell repertoires in COVID-19. Per the original data handling: Amplified reference gene primers provided the basis for estimating nucleated cell counts. Assay used: immunoSEQ multiplex PCR; TCRdb lists only in-frame clones, some missing. The V and J calls and clone size were taken over from that table, and D and trimming were inferred from the DNA. This table holds 300,000 to 400,000 clones, 88% found once. Germline CDR1 KGHSH, CDR2 LQKENI. The V end was cut by 2 bases, the J end by 1 base, with 8 bases between. This CDR3 is 14 amino acids long. Assignments of participants to cohorts depended upon their own reported clinical history.

The chain employs TRBV18 and TRBJ1-1; no firm D call. The receptor was derived from a young woman with acute COVID-19. The specimen sequenced was PBMCs or T cells enriched from blood (not recorded which). The DNA of the CDR3 is TGTGCCAGCTCACCATATGACTGGAACACTGAAGCTTTCTTT. It is translated as CASSPYDWNTEAFF.